This T cell receptor beta chain came from a study of beta chain features in type 1 diabetes. As for the study in general: Across the samples, 90 million to 120 million sorted cells were examined in total.

This clone was recorded a few times. No antigen is known for it. Points from the study as a whole: For type 1 diabetes patients, VDJ junctions showed fewer insertions and more deletions. PCR might favor shorter templates, but any such skew would affect patients and controls equally. Type 1 diabetes patients had TCRB CDR3s that were shorter (moderately but significantly so) in all four CD4+ subsets.

This CDR3 is 13 amino acids long. Deletions cut 5 bases from V and 7 bases from J, with 13 bases between. Germline V lookup: CDR1 SGHRS, CDR2 YFSETQ. cDNA synthesis used the whole RNA isolate, giving expressed TCRB sequences. The protocol was immunoSEQ multiplex PCR, while the TCRdb copy is restricted to in-frame clones and leaves out a portion. Of about 710,000 clones in the sample, around an eighth were seen once. The sequenced material came from naive CD4+ T cells from blood. The V call is TRBV5-1, the J call TRBJ1-5; D uncertain. This receptor was taken from a man in his late teens or twenties with type 1 diabetes. As DNA, the CDR3 is TGCGCCAGCAGTCGTGGGGAGGGCCAGCCCCAGCATTTT. Its protein is CASSRGEGQPQHF.